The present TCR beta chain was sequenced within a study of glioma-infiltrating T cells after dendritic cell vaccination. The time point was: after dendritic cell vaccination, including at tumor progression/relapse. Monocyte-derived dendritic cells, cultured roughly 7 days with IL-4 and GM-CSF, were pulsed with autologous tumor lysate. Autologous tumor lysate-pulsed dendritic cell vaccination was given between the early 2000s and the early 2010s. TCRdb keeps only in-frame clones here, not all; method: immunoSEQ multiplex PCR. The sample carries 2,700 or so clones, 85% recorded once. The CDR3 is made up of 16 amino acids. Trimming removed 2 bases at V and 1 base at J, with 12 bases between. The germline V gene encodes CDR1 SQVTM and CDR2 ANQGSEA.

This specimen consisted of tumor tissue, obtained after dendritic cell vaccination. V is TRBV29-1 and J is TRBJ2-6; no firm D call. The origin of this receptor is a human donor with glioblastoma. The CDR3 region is CSVERPGRSGANVLTF. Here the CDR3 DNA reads TGCAGCGTTGAACGCCCAGGTAGATCTGGGGCCAACGTCCTGACTTTC. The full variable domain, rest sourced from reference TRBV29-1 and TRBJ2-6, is SAVISQKPSRDICQRGTSLTIQCQVDSQVTMMFWYRQQPGQSLTLIATANQGSEATYESGFVIDKFPISRPNLTFSTLTVSNMSPEDSSIYLCSVERPGRSGANVLTFGAGSRLTVL.